Each of the 21 T cell receptor beta chains below was sequenced from the same sample in a study of cytomegalovirus exposure and HLA in healthy donors. PCR used 60 Vbeta primers and 13 Jbeta primers. The assay was immunoSEQ multiplex PCR, and TCRdb's table has in-frame clones only and misses some. The sample lists around 300,000 clones; about four fifths were seen once. The sample taken for sequencing was PBMCs. These TCRs come from a woman aged 35 to 49 in good health and CMV-seropositive.

The genes are TRBV6-1 and TRBJ2-1; 16 bases line up with TRBD2. V was pared by 2 bases and J by 8 bases, with 6 bases of the junction left unmatched. This CDR3 has 17 amino acids. Looked up from germline, CDR1 is MNHNS and CDR2 is SASEGT. This chain's CDR3 is CASSEPGLAGGVDEQFF. CDR3 DNA: TGTGCCAGCAGTGAACCGGGACTAGCGGGAGGGGTGGATGAGCAGTTCTTC.

The chain couples TRBV5-8 to TRBJ2-3; D might be TRBD1 (5 bases). Trimming left V 0 bases short and J 1 base short, with 6 bases between. Germline loops: CDR1 SGHTS, CDR2 YDEGEE. CDR3 length: 14 residues. The CDR3 reads CASSLEQGTDTQYF. The CDR3 nucleotides read TGTGCCAGCAGCTTGGAACAGGGCACAGATACGCAGTATTTT.

This chain connects TRBV16 to TRBJ1-1; D gene unclear. Germline V CDR1 and CDR2: KGHSY, FQNENV. V dropped 4 bases and J dropped 0 bases, with 12 bases sitting between them. The CDR3 extends over 15 amino acids. The CDR3 protein is CASSRAELMNTEAFF. In DNA, the CDR3 is TGTGCCAGCAGCCGAGCGGAATTAATGAACACTGAAGCTTTCTTT.

This chain uses TRBV9 with TRBJ2-1; 8 bases map to TRBD1. CDR1 is SGDLS and CDR2 is YYNGEE in the germline V gene. The CDR3 loop spans 15 amino acids. V lost 3 bases, J lost 6 bases, and 8 bases stayed unmatched. In DNA, the CDR3 is TGTGCCAGCAGCGGATGGGACAGGAGATTCAATGAGCAGTTCTTC. Amino acids: CASSGWDRRFNEQFF.

The rearrangement links TRBV9 to TRBJ2-1; TRBD2 is a possible D gene (5 bases). V gave up 0 bases and J gave up 9 bases, with 10 bases separating them. CDR1 and CDR2 (germline): SGDLS, YYNGEE. This CDR3 is 13 amino acids long. The CDR3 DNA is TGTGCCAGCAGCGTAGGAGGGAGCGCTGAGCAGTTCTTC. Encoded protein: CASSVGGSAEQFF.

V is TRBV30 and J is TRBJ2-3, with TRBD1 matching over 12 bases. The J segment lost 4 bases and the V segment lost 7 bases, leaving 9 bases of the junction unmatched. The CDR3 contains 15 residues. Germline assignment: CDR1 GTSNPN and CDR2 SVGIG (reference sequence). The chain's CDR3 is CAYNRDRGQADTQYF. CDR3 in DNA: TGTGCCTATAACCGGGACAGGGGGCAGGCAGATACGCAGTATTTT. Full variable domain (missing parts from reference TRBV30 and TRBJ2-3): SQTIHQWPATLVQPVGSPLSLECTVEGTSNPNLYWYRQAAGRGLQLLFYSVGIGQISSEVPQNLSASRPQDRQFILSSKKLLLSDSGFYLCAYNRDRGQADTQYFGPGTRLTVL.

The rearrangement uses TRBV28 and TRBJ2-2, with 8 bases matching TRBD2. The CDR3 is 15 amino acids. The V segment lost 8 bases and the J segment 5 bases; nucleotides outside the gene matches: 10. CDR1 is MDHEN and CDR2 is SYDVKM in the germline V gene. CDR3 DNA: TGTGCCAGCCTCAGCGGGAGATTGGAGACCGGGGAGCTGTTTTTT. It codes for CASLSGRLETGELFF.

This chain connects TRBV11-3 to TRBJ2-1, with TRBD2 matching 10 bases. The germline gives CDR1 SGHNT, CDR2 YENEEA. J was trimmed by 6 bases and V by 2 bases; bases with no gene match: 4. The CDR3 sequence is 15 residues long. DNA of the CDR3: TGTGCCAGCAGCTTAAGGCTAGCGGGAGTCAATGAGCAGTTCTTC. Translation: CASSLRLAGVNEQFF. The full variable domain, its missing parts supplied by reference TRBV11-3 and TRBJ2-1, is EAGVVQSPRYKIIEKKQPVAFWCNPISGHNTLYWYLQNLGQGPELLIRYENEEAVDDSQLPKDRFSAERLKGVDSTLKIQPAELGDSAVYLCASSLRLAGVNEQFFGPGTRLTVL.

J is TRBJ1-5 and V is TRBV19; 10 bases map to TRBD1. The germline V gene encodes CDR1 LNHDA and CDR2 SQIVND (reference sequence). V was clipped by 6 bases and J by 2 bases; unmatched bases: 7. There are 16 residues in the CDR3. The CDR3 DNA reads TGTGCCAGTAGCGTGACAGGGGGCCGAGGCAATCAGCCCCAGCATTTT. Its translation: CASSVTGGRGNQPQHF.

The rearrangement links TRBV10-3 to TRBJ1-2; 11 bases align to TRBD1. Per germline, CDR1 ENHRY and CDR2 SYGVKD. The CDR3 is made up of 15 amino acids. Germline trimming cut 4 bases from V and 5 bases from J; bases unmatched to any gene: 6. The CDR3 DNA reads TGTGCCATCAGTGGACCGGACAGGGGGCTGTATGGCTACACCTTC. Its translation: CAISGPDRGLYGYTF.

The chain has TRBV6-6 and TRBJ2-6, with D hard to call. CDR3 length: 13 residues. Germline V gene sequence: CDR1 MNHNY, CDR2 SVGAGI (reference sequence). V was clipped by 7 bases and J by 0 bases, with 4 bases between them. Here the CDR3 DNA reads TGTGCCAGCATCTCCTCTGGGGCCAACGTCCTGACTTTC. It specifies CASISSGANVLTF.

The V and J genes are TRBV28 and TRBJ1-1, with 7 nucleotides matching TRBD1. Germline values: CDR1 MDHEN, CDR2 SYDVKM. The CDR3 consists of 15 residues. Trimming took 2 bases from V and 3 from J; bases not matched to a gene: 6. DNA of the CDR3: TGTGCCAGCAGTTTACCCGTCAGGGGGGACACTGAAGCTTTCTTT. Translation gives CASSLPVRGDTEAFF.

Points on this clone: Its ends do not fully match the called genes, so a read error is possible. The chain has TRBV5-1 and TRBJ1-2, with 8 nucleotides matching TRBD1. CDR3 length: 17 amino acids. Germline CDR1 reads SGHRS; CDR2 reads YFSETQ. In nucleotides, the CDR3 is TGCGCCAGCAGCTTGGTGTCAGGGGGCTTAACTAACTTTGGCTACACCTTC. It translates to CASSLVSGGLTNFGYTF.

This clone was detected only once. V usage is TRBV4-2 and J usage is TRBJ2-2, with 7 bases fitting TRBD2. Trimming cost V 1 base and J 1 base; bases outside gene matches: 3. CDR1 LGHNA and CDR2 YNFKEQ come from the germline V gene. CDR3 length: 16 amino acids. In DNA form, the CDR3 reads TGTGCCAGCAGCCAAGTTAGCGGGCAGAACACCGGGGAGCTGTTTTTT. This sequence encodes CASSQVSGQNTGELFF.

This rearrangement joins TRBV27 to TRBJ1-3; TRBD1 aligns across 9 bases. Germline assignment: CDR1 MNHEY and CDR2 SMNVEV (reference sequence). The CDR3 has 17 residues. V trimming: 6 bases; J trimming: 4 bases; junction bases outside the gene matches: 13. CDR3 residues: CASSPNPGQGYGNTIYF. DNA of the CDR3: TGTGCCAGCAGCCCAAATCCCGGACAGGGGTACGGAAACACCATATATTTT.

The chain has TRBV5-1 and TRBJ2-2; D gene unclear. The V and J ends lost 4 bases and 1 base respectively, with 11 bases between them. The CDR3 extends over 15 amino acids. Germline V lookup: CDR1 SGHRS, CDR2 YFSETQ. The CDR3 region has the DNA TGCGCCAGCAGCCCCTCGACACAGAACACCGGGGAGCTGTTTTTT. Translating gives CASSPSTQNTGELFF.

CDR3 bases: TGTGCCAGCAGCGTAGATCAGGGGGCGCGAGGCTACACCTTC. Amino acids: CASSVDQGARGYTF. The gene calls are TRBV9 and TRBJ1-2; 8 bases agree with TRBD1. This CDR3 spans 14 amino acids. Germline CDR1 SGDLS, CDR2 YYNGEE. The V and J ends lost 0 bases and 8 bases, in that order; junction bases with no gene match: 6.

This clone was seen a few times. This chain joins TRBV2 and TRBJ2-7; D gene unclear. The CDR3 totals 12 residues. Germline loops: CDR1 SNHLY, CDR2 FYNNEI. V lost 6 bases to trimming and J lost 7 bases, with 13 bases between them. In DNA form, the CDR3 reads TGTGCCAGCAGCCCCATTTATACTGAGCAGTACTTC. Residues: CASSPIYTEQYF. The full variable domain, its missing parts supplied by reference TRBV2 and TRBJ2-7, is EPEVTQTPSHQVTQMGQEVILRCVPISNHLYFYWYRQILGQKVEFLVSFYNNEISEKSEIFDDQFSVERPDGSNFTLKIRSTKLEDSAMYFCASSPIYTEQYFGPGTRLTVT.

In this sample, this clone turned up a few times. The chain employs TRBV5-1 and TRBJ2-2, with TRBD2 matching over 10 bases. Germline assignment: CDR1 SGHRS and CDR2 YFSETQ. This CDR3 has 16 residues. V dropped 2 bases and J dropped 1; count of bases not matched to a gene: 2. Here the CDR3 reads CASSLRTSGNTGELFF. CDR3 DNA: TGCGCCAGCAGCTTACGGACTAGCGGGAACACCGGGGAGCTGTTTTTT.

The V and J genes are TRBV7-9 and TRBJ2-2, with TRBD1 matching 8 bases. This CDR3 is 15 amino acids long. Germline CDR1 reads SEHNR; CDR2 reads FQNEAQ (reference sequence). The ends lost 5 bases at V and 6 bases at J; junction bases unmatched: 8. The CDR3 reads CASSPGQAKPGELFF. The CDR3 nucleotides read TGTGCCAGCAGCCCGGGACAGGCAAAGCCCGGGGAGCTGTTTTTT.

V gene TRBV5-8 combines with J gene TRBJ2-2, with TRBD1 identical over 7 bases. Germline V gene lookup returns CDR1 SGHTS and CDR2 YDEGEE. V lost 7 bases and J lost 0; bases outside the gene matches: 6. This CDR3 has 15 amino acids. The CDR3 DNA follows: TGTGCCAGCGGCCACAGGGGAACGAACACCGGGGAGCTGTTTTTT. Translated, it gives CASGHRGTNTGELFF. The variable domain in full, completed from reference TRBV5-8 and TRBJ2-2, reads EAGVTQSPTHLIKTRGQQATLRCSPISGHTSVYWYQQALGLGLQFLLWYDEGEERNRGNFPPRFSGRQFPNYSSELNVNALELEDSALYLCASGHRGTNTGELFFGEGSRLTVL.